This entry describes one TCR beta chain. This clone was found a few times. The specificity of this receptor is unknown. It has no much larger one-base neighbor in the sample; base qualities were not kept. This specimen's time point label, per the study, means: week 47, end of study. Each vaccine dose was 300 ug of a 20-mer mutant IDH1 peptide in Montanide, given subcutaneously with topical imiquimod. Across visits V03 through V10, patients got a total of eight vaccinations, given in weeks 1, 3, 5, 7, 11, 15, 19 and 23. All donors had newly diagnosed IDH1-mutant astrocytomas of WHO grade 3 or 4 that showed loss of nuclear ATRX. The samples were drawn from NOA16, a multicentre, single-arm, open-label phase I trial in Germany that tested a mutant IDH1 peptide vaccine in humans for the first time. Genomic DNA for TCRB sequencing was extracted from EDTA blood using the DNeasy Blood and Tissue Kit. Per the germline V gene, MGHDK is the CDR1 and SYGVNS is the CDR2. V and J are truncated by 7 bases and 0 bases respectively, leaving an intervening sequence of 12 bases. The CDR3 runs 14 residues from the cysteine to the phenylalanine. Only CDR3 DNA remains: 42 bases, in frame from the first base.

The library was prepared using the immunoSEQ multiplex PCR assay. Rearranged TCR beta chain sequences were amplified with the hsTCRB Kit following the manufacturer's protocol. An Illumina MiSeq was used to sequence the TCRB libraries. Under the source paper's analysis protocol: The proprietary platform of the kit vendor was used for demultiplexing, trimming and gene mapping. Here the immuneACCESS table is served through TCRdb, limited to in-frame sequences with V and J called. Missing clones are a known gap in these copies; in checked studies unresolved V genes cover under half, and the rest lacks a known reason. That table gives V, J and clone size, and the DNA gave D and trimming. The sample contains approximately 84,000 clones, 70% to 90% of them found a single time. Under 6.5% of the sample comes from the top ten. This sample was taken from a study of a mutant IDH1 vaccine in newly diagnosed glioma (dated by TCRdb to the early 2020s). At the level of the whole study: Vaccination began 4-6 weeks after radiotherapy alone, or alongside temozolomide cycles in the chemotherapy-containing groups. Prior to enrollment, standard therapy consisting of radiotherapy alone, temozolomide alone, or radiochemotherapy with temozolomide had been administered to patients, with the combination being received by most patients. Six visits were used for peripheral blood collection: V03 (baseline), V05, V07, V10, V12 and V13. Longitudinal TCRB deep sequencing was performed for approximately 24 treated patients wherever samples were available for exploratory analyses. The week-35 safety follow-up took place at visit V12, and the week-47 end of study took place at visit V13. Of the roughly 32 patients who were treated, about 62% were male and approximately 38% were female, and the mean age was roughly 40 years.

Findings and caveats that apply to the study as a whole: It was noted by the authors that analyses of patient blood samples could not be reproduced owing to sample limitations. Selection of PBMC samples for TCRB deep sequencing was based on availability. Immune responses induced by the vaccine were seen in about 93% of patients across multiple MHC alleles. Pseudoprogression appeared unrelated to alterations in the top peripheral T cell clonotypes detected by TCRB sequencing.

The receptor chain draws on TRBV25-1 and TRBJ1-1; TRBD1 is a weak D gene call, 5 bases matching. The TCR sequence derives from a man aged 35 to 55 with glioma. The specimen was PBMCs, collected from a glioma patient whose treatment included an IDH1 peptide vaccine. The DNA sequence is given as TGTGCCAGCACCCTTGGGGGTCTGAACACTGAAGCTTTCTTT. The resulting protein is CASTLGGLNTEAFF.